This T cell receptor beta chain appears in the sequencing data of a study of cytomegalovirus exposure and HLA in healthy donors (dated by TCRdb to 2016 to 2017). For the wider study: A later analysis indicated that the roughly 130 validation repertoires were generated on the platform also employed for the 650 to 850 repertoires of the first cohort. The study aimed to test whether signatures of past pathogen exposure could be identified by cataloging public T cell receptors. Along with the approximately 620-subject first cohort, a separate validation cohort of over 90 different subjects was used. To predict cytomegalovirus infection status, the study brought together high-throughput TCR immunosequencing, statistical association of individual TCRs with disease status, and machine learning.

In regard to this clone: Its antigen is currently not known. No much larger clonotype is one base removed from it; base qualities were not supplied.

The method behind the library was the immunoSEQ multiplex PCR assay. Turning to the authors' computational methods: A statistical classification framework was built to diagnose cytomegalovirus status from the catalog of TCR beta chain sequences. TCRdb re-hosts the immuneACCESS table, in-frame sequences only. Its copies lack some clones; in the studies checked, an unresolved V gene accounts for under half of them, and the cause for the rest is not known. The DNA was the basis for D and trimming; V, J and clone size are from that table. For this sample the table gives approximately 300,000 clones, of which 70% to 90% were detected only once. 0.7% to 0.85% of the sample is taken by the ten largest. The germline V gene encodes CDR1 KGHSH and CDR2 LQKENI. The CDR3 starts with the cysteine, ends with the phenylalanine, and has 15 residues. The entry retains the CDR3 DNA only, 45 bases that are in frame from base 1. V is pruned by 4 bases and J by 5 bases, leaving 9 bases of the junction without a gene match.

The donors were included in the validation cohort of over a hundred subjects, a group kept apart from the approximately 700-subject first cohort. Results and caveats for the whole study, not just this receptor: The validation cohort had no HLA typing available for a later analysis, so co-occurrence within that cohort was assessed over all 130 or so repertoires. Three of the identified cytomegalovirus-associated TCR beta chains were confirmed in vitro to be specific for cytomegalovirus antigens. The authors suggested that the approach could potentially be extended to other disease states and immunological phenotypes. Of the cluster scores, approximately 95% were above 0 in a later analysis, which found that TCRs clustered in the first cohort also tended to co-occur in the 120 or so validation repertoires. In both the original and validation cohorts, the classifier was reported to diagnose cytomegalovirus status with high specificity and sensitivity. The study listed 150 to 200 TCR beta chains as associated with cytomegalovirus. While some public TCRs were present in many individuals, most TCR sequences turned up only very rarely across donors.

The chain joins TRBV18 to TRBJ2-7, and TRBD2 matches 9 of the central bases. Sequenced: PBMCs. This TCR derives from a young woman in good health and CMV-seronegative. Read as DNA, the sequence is TGTGCCAGCTCACAGGGACTAGCTCCGACGGACGAGCAGTACTTC. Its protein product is CASSQGLAPTDEQYF.